One T cell receptor beta chain is described in this entry. Its antigen is currently unknown. The data originate from a study of cytomegalovirus exposure and HLA in healthy donors. Study results and caveats: A list of 150 or so TCR beta chains associated with cytomegalovirus was given.

The PCR used 60 Vbeta and 13 Jbeta primers. Here immunoSEQ multiplex PCR was the method, and the copy in TCRdb shows in-frame clones only, minus some. In the table there are around 100,000 clones, more than 75% of which are singletons. This CDR3 has 19 amino acids. Germline trimming cut 4 bases from V and 6 bases from J; bases unmatched to any gene: 15. Germline V gene lookup returns CDR1 SEHNR and CDR2 FQNEAQ (reference sequence). This sequence originates from a woman between 45 and 60 years old in good health and CMV-seropositive. V and J are TRBV7-9 and TRBJ2-1, with 13 bases identical to TRBD2. Sample: PBMCs. The CDR3 loop is CASSSASGLAGLRGNEQFF. DNA for the CDR3: TGTGCCAGCAGCTCGGCTTCGGGACTAGCGGGACTTAGGGGCAATGAGCAGTTCTTC.